Presented here are 8 T cell receptor beta chains from one specimen sequenced in a study of T cells in Graves' hyperthyroidism and ophthalmopathy. RNA transcripts served as the template for amplifying TCR beta CDR3 regions. First-round RT-PCR of the TCR CDR3 relied on the HTBI primer set. Using its own MiXCR run on the multiplex PCR reads, TCRdb lists one record per CDR3 protein. Found here are hundreds of thousands of distinct CDR3 sequences, around 20% of them singletons; the top ten hold about 35%. The sample taken for sequencing was blood. The receptors shown here come from a man aged 25-45 years with Graves' ophthalmopathy.

This clonotype turned up a few times. The chain employs TRBV28 and TRBJ2-5, with D maybe TRBD2 (5 bases). V shed 6 bases and J shed 2 bases, with 13 bases lying between them. CDR1 is MDHEN, CDR2 SYDVKM, per germline. The CDR3 has 14 residues. The CDR3 loop reads CASRLLEDQETQYF. The DNA of the CDR3 is TGTGCCAGCAGACTACTAGAGGATCAAGAGACCCAGTACTTC.

The chain has TRBV2 and TRBJ2-7, with D perhaps matching TRBD1 (5 bases). V was clipped by 1 base and J by 2 bases, with 9 bases between them. This CDR3 has 14 residues. CDR1 and CDR2 (germline): SNHLY, FYNNEI. CDR3 sequence (DNA): TGTGCCAGCAGTGAAGTACTCAGGGCCTACGAGCAGTACTTC. This translates into CASSEVLRAYEQYF.

This clonotype was counted ten times or more. One junction end does not reproduce the germline sequence, and a read error may be involved. This sequence joins TRBV4-3 and TRBJ2-3; 9 bases match TRBD1. Germline-derived CDR1 and CDR2 are LGHNA and YSLEER. The CDR3 consists of 13 residues. DNA of the CDR3: TGTGCCAGCAGTCAACAGGGGGCGGATACGCAGTATTTT. It translates to CASSQQGADTQYF.

This clonotype has just a few counts. This chain joins TRBV7-8 and TRBJ2-3, with D unresolved. The V gene lost 3 bases and the J gene lost 2 bases, with 6 bases spanning the gap. CDR1 and CDR2 from the germline V gene are SGHVS and FQNEAQ. This CDR3 is built from 13 residues. The CDR3 DNA reads as TGTGCCAGCAGCTTTCTCTACACAGATACGCAGTATTTT. Its translation is CASSFLYTDTQYF.

About this clonotype itself: A read error may be the cause here, since a much bigger clone is one base away. The chain links TRBV28 to TRBJ2-1; TRBD2 agrees at 14 bases. CDR1 MDHEN and CDR2 SYDVKM come from the germline V gene. The CDR3 is 18 residues long. The CDR3 bases are TGTGCCAGCAGTCCCCCTTACCTCGGACTAGCGGGAGGTGATGATCAGTTCTTC. Protein: CASSPPYLGLAGGDDQFF.

The chain employs TRBV6-5 and TRBJ1-2; 10 bases map to TRBD1. V lost 0 bases, J lost 6 bases, and 4 bases stayed unmatched. Germline lookup yields CDR1 MNHEY and CDR2 SVGAGI. There are 15 residues in the CDR3. CDR3 sequence: CASSYSGTGADGYTF. The CDR3 region has the DNA TGTGCCAGCAGTTACTCCGGGACAGGGGCGGATGGCTACACCTTC.

This clonotype was counted at least ten times. V usage is TRBV30 and J usage is TRBJ2-7, with unresolved D. The V gene lost 4 bases and the J gene lost 2 bases, with 12 bases spanning the gap. The CDR3 contains 13 residues. The germline V gene encodes CDR1 GTSNPN and CDR2 SVGIG (reference sequence). This CDR3 reads CAWNRNGPYEQYF. The DNA for the CDR3 is TGTGCCTGGAACCGGAACGGCCCCTACGAGCAGTACTTC.

This clonotype was detected a few times. CDR3 DNA: TGTGCCAGCACCCCTCGAGCTAGCACAGATACGCAGTATTTT. Translation gives CASTPRASTDTQYF. The chain links TRBV25-1 to TRBJ2-3; D call uncertain. The germline CDR1 and CDR2 sequences are MGHDK and SYGVNS. The CDR3 is 14 amino acids. The germline V and J ends were trimmed by 7 bases and 0 bases, with 11 bases remaining between them.